A selection of T cell receptor beta chains follows, all from one sample in a study of T cells in Graves' hyperthyroidism and ophthalmopathy. TCRdb recomputed calls from the multiplex PCR reads with MiXCR, one row per CDR3 protein. The profile covers approximately 610,000 distinct CDR3 sequences, with 16% appearing a single time and 15% to 20% taken by the ten largest. Specimen: blood. All receptors come from a woman aged 18-29 years with Graves' hyperthyroidism. Both conserved end residues are part of each CDR3. The D gene is left open where the match is weak. Size is omitted from some rows. Given values are once, few, many or a class for expanded clones.

D gene: TRBD2; J gene: TRBJ2-7; V gene: TRBV20-1; clone size: many; CDR3 DNA: TGCAGTGCCGCACTAGCGGGATCATACGAGCAGTACTTC; CDR3 protein: CSAALAGSYEQYF
D gene: TRBD1; J gene: TRBJ1-2; V gene: TRBV2; clone size: NA; CDR3 DNA: TGTGCCAGCGGAACCGGGACAGGGGTCACTGGCTACACCTTC; CDR3 protein: CASGTGTGVTGYTF
D gene: TRBD1; J gene: TRBJ2-4; V gene: TRBV2; clone size: many; CDR3 DNA: TGTGCCAGCAGTGGGCGGGACAGGGGAACCAAAAACATTCAGTACTTC; CDR3 protein: CASSGRDRGTKNIQYF
D gene: NA; J gene: TRBJ1-1; V gene: TRBV12-3/TRBV12-4; clone size: many; CDR3 DNA: TGTGCCAGCAGTTATTTTCGCCGGACAGTTGGATTCGTGAACACTGAAGCTTTCTTT; CDR3 protein: CASSYFRRTVGFVNTEAFF
D gene: NA; J gene: TRBJ2-1; V gene: TRBV5-1; clone size: NA; CDR3 DNA: TGCGCCGGCAGTTGGAGGGCAGGGGCCAATGAGCAGTTCTTC; CDR3 protein: CAGSWRAGANEQFF
D gene: NA; J gene: TRBJ1-3; V gene: TRBV2; clone size: many; CDR3 DNA: TGTGCCAGCACGGTGCAAACCGCTGTCCACATATATTTT; CDR3 protein: CASTVQTAVHIYF
D gene: NA; J gene: TRBJ2-3; V gene: TRBV7-2; clone size: many; CDR3 DNA: TGTGCCAGCAGCTCCAGACAGCTCTTATATACGCAGTATTTT; CDR3 protein: CASSSRQLLYTQYF
D gene: NA; J gene: TRBJ2-7; V gene: TRBV14; clone size: many; CDR3 DNA: TGTGCCAGCAGCCAAGCGATATCAAGCTACGAGCAGTACTTC; CDR3 protein: CASSQAISSYEQYF
D gene: TRBD1; J gene: TRBJ1-1; V gene: TRBV20-1; clone size: NA; CDR3 DNA: TGCAGTGCTCCAGAGACAGGGGGGTACACTGAAGCTTTCTTT; CDR3 protein: CSAPETGGYTEAFF
D gene: NA; J gene: TRBJ2-5; V gene: TRBV5-5; clone size: NA; CDR3 DNA: TGTGCCAGCAGCAAGAATGGCACCCAAGAGACCCAGTACTTC; CDR3 protein: CASSKNGTQETQYF
D gene: NA; J gene: TRBJ1-1; V gene: TRBV5-1; clone size: NA; CDR3 DNA: TGCGCCAGCGGCTACGGTAGGACCTTGAACACTGAAGCTTTCTTT; CDR3 protein: CASGYGRTLNTEAFF
D gene: TRBD2; J gene: TRBJ2-1; V gene: TRBV4-2; clone size: few; CDR3 DNA: TGTGCCAGCAGCCAAGTAGGCTCGGGCGGGGGGGGTTACAATGAGCAGTTCTTC; CDR3 protein: CASSQVGSGGGGYNEQFF
D gene: TRBD2; J gene: TRBJ2-3; V gene: TRBV11-2; clone size: few; CDR3 DNA: TGTGCCAGCAGCTTAGATTCCTGGACTAGCGGGAGGGTAACAGATACGCAGTATTTT; CDR3 protein: CASSLDSWTSGRVTDTQYF
D gene: NA; J gene: TRBJ2-7; V gene: TRBV19; clone size: NA; CDR3 DNA: TGTGCCAGTGGACCCTTTGGCGGCTACGAGCAGTACTTC; CDR3 protein: CASGPFGGYEQYF
D gene: NA; J gene: TRBJ2-4; V gene: TRBV5-1; clone size: once; CDR3 DNA: TGCGCCAGCAGCTCAGGGGGCGCAGGGACTAAGAACATTCAGTACTTC; CDR3 protein: CASSSGGAGTKNIQYF
D gene: NA; J gene: TRBJ1-5; V gene: TRBV3-1; clone size: many; CDR3 DNA: TGTGCCAGCAGCCAGTATAATCAGCCCCAGCATTTT; CDR3 protein: CASSQYNQPQHF
D gene: NA; J gene: TRBJ2-7; V gene: TRBV6-2/TRBV6-3; clone size: many; CDR3 DNA: TGTGCCAGCAGTTACTGGATATTACAGGGCGAGCAGTACTTC; CDR3 protein: CASSYWILQGEQYF
D gene: TRBD1; J gene: TRBJ2-1; V gene: TRBV19; clone size: once; CDR3 DNA: TGTGCCAGTAGTCCACGACAGGGGACCTACGAGCAGTTCTTC; CDR3 protein: CASSPRQGTYEQFF
D gene: TRBD1; J gene: TRBJ2-7; V gene: TRBV3-1; clone size: few; CDR3 DNA: TGTGCCAGCATGAATCGACAGGGGGTGCACGAGCAGTACTTC; CDR3 protein: CASMNRQGVHEQYF
D gene: TRBD2; J gene: TRBJ2-7; V gene: TRBV4-2; clone size: NA; CDR3 DNA: TGTGCCAGCAGACTTAGCGGGAGCGCGTCCTACGAGCAGTACTTC; CDR3 protein: CASRLSGSASYEQYF
D gene: TRBD1; J gene: TRBJ2-7; V gene: TRBV2; clone size: many; CDR3 DNA: TGTGCCAGCAGTAGAAGGGACAGGGTGATTACCTACGAGCAGTACTTC; CDR3 protein: CASSRRDRVITYEQYF
D gene: NA; J gene: TRBJ2-5; V gene: TRBV20-1; clone size: many; CDR3 DNA: TGCAGTGCGGCCGTCGGGGTAAAAGAGACCCAGTACTTC; CDR3 protein: CSAAVGVKETQYF
D gene: TRBD2; J gene: TRBJ2-7; V gene: TRBV20-1; clone size: NA; CDR3 DNA: TGCAGTGCTAGGACTAGCGGGAGTGTTGTCTACGAGCAGTACTTC; CDR3 protein: CSARTSGSVVYEQYF
D gene: TRBD2; J gene: TRBJ2-5; V gene: TRBV20-1; clone size: few; CDR3 DNA: TGCAGTGCTAGGGGACTAGCGGGGGGATTATGGGAGACCCAGTACTTC; CDR3 protein: CSARGLAGGLWETQYF
D gene: TRBD1; J gene: TRBJ2-6; V gene: TRBV27; clone size: NA; CDR3 DNA: TGTGCCAGCAGTTTATCCCCGACTACAGGGGGTGGGGCCAACGTCCTGACTTTC; CDR3 protein: CASSLSPTTGGGANVLTF
D gene: TRBD1; J gene: TRBJ1-3; V gene: TRBV3-1; clone size: many; CDR3 DNA: TGTGCCAGCAGCCAAGTACAAGGGGGCGCCTCCGTTGGAAACACCATATATTTT; CDR3 protein: CASSQVQGGASVGNTIYF
D gene: NA; J gene: TRBJ1-6; V gene: TRBV7-2; clone size: few; CDR3 DNA: TGTGCCAGCAGCTTAGGGTTTAATTCACCCCTCCACTTT; CDR3 protein: CASSLGFNSPLHF
D gene: NA; J gene: TRBJ1-4; V gene: TRBV20-1; clone size: NA; CDR3 DNA: TGCAGTGCTAGAGTCGGGGCAGGGAAAGAAAAACTGTTTTTT; CDR3 protein: CSARVGAGKEKLFF
D gene: NA; J gene: TRBJ2-7; V gene: TRBV6-5; clone size: many; CDR3 DNA: TGTGCCAGCAGTTACGTTCTAGGTACTGGGAGCTCCTACGAGCAGTACTTC; CDR3 protein: CASSYVLGTGSSYEQYF
D gene: TRBD2; J gene: TRBJ2-3; V gene: TRBV20-1; clone size: many; CDR3 DNA: TGCAGTGCTAGAGGTCTTCAATTAGCGGGGGGCACAGATACGCAGTATTTT; CDR3 protein: CSARGLQLAGGTDTQYF
D gene: TRBD2; J gene: TRBJ2-7; V gene: TRBV12-3/TRBV12-4; clone size: many; CDR3 DNA: TGTGCCAGCAGACCCGGGACTAGCGGATCCTACGAGCAGTACTTC; CDR3 protein: CASRPGTSGSYEQYF
D gene: NA; J gene: TRBJ1-3; V gene: TRBV29-1; clone size: many; CDR3 DNA: TGCAGCGTTGAAGATCACGGAAACACCATATATTTT; CDR3 protein: CSVEDHGNTIYF
D gene: TRBD1; J gene: TRBJ2-1; V gene: TRBV3-1; clone size: many; CDR3 DNA: TGTGCCAGCGGGACAGGGAACACCAATGAGCAGTTCTTC; CDR3 protein: CASGTGNTNEQFF
D gene: NA; J gene: TRBJ1-4; V gene: TRBV2; clone size: many; CDR3 DNA: TGTGCCAGCAGTGAGAAGGGGTTCACGAATGAAAAACTGTTTTTT; CDR3 protein: CASSEKGFTNEKLFF
D gene: NA; J gene: TRBJ2-1; V gene: TRBV20-1; clone size: few; CDR3 DNA: TGCAGTGCTATCATGCTAGCCTCCTTTCCCTACAATGAGCAGTTCTTC; CDR3 protein: CSAIMLASFPYNEQFF